This T cell receptor beta chain was documented in a study of response to subunit inactivated influenza vaccine. Study-wide results and limits: It was suggested by the authors that few new T cells are recruited by each seasonal influenza vaccination.

CDR1 is LNHNV, CDR2 YYDKDF, per germline (reference sequence). V shed 6 bases, J shed 2 bases, and the junction held 10 bases outside the gene matches. The CDR3 is 16 amino acids. On this clonotype: Its target is not known.

In TCRdb, the RT-PCR reads were re-called with MiXCR into one record per CDR3 protein. The sample consists of approximately 530,000 distinct CDR3 sequences, roughly 8.2% of them appearing once. The rearrangement links TRBV15 to TRBJ2-3, with 8 positions matching TRBD1. The material was PBMCs from blood, obtained less than 30 months after vaccination. This clonotype was sampled from a man aged 50 to 75 who received an inactivated influenza vaccine. CDR3 coding DNA: TGTGCCACCAGACCGGACAGGGAAGACTTCACAGATACGCAGTATTTT. This gives the protein CATRPDREDFTDTQYF. The full variable domain, with the rest looked up from reference TRBV15 and TRBJ2-3, is DAMVIQNPRYQVTQFGKPVTLSCSQTLNHNVMYWYQQKSSQAPKLLFHYYDKDFNNEADTPDNFQSRRPNTSFCFLDIRSPGLGDTAMYLCATRPDREDFTDTQYFGPGTRLTVL.